The clone carrying this T cell receptor (beta chain) came up once. Its antigen remains unidentified. The sample comes from a study of T cell responses to AZD1222 COVID-19 vaccine. Study-wide points: Once two AZD1222 doses were given, Spike-specific TCR breadth and depth went up. Donor demographics were predominantly white British with a female majority; clonal diversity may be underestimated. Close to half of spike-specific TCRs reportedly recognize unmutated variant regions.

Second-dose schedules of about 4 or about 12 weeks were combined. Assay used: immunoSEQ multiplex PCR; TCRdb lists only in-frame clones, some missing. The sample holds nearly 200,000 clones, 85% to 95% seen once. The V gene's germline CDR1 is SNHLY and CDR2 FYNNEI. This CDR3 has 13 amino acids. Deletions cut 7 bases from V and 9 bases from J, with 16 bases between. V gene TRBV2 combines with J gene TRBJ2-1; TRBD1 is a possible D gene (5 bases). This material consisted of peripheral blood, taken 28 days after the second AZD1222 dose. The receptor comes from an adult who received the AZD1222 COVID-19 vaccine. In DNA form, the CDR3 reads TGTGCCAGCAAAGACCCTAGGGGTGGTGAGCAGTTCTTC. It is translated as CASKDPRGGEQFF.